The 18 T cell receptor beta chains below come from one sample, sequenced in a study of post-analysis software for immune sequencing data. Study outcomes and limitations: TRBV5-6, TRBV5-1 and TRBV20-1 belonged to a set of about five TRBV segments that were more frequent in patients than controls.

No cognate antigen is known for these TCRs. Each TCR beta cDNA library carried unique molecular identifiers. TCRdb re-called the PCR reads with MiXCR, one entry per CDR3 protein. The sample carries about 540,000 distinct CDR3 sequences, under 40% recorded once. Source material: blood. The receptor source for this set is a girl younger than 18 with multiple sclerosis.

This clonotype was observed a few times. The chain is built from TRBV28 and TRBJ1-5; D not certain. Trimming took off 3 bases at V and 4 bases at J, with 10 bases between the two ends. Per the germline V gene, CDR1 is MDHEN and CDR2 is SYDVKM. The CDR3 sequence is 14 residues long. Written as DNA, the CDR3 is TGTGCCAGCAGTTTGGGTCATCAAAATCAGCCCCAGCATTTT. This codes for CASSLGHQNQPQHF.

This clonotype was counted between two and nine times. The gene calls are TRBV4-2 and TRBJ2-3; D is unresolved. Germline CDR1 LGHNA, CDR2 YNFKEQ. V was cut by 1 base and J by 3 bases, with 17 bases left in between. This CDR3 contains 17 residues. The CDR3 nucleotides are TGTGCCAGCAGCCAAGCGGCCTGGTCCGTGGGGACAGATACGCAGTATTTT. Its translation: CASSQAAWSVGTDTQYF.

This chain uses TRBV7-2 with TRBJ2-3; 13 bases are shared with TRBD2. V was pared by 5 bases and J by 11 bases, with 13 bases of the junction left unmatched. CDR3 length equals 16 residues. Germline loops: CDR1 SGHTA, CDR2 FQGNSA. In DNA form, the CDR3 reads TGTGCCAGCAGCGTGGGACTAGCGGGGACTGGCTCGGTGCAGTATTTT. This codes for CASSVGLAGTGSVQYF.

The rearrangement joins TRBV19 to TRBJ1-2; 7 bases are shared with TRBD1. The CDR3 is made up of 13 amino acids. The trim removed 6 bases at V and 5 bases at J, leaving 6 bases unmatched. Per germline, CDR1 LNHDA and CDR2 SQIVND (reference sequence). CDR3 DNA sequence: TGTGCCAGTAGGGCGGCACAGGGGTATGGCTACACCTTC. Translation: CASRAAQGYGYTF.

This chain joins TRBV5-4 and TRBJ2-3, with 9 bases fitting TRBD2. Germline CDR1 and CDR2: SGHNT and YYREEE (reference sequence). CDR3 length: 18 residues. The junction had 10 bases not matched to a gene; V was cut back by 2 bases and J by 0 bases. The CDR3 DNA reads as TGTGCCAGCAGCTTTGACCTTGGACTAGCGCCTAGCACAGATACGCAGTATTTT. As protein: CASSFDLGLAPSTDTQYF.

The sample holds a few counts of this clonotype. The chain recombines TRBV7-6 with TRBJ2-3; TRBD2 agrees at 9 bases. The V segment lost 4 bases and the J segment 2 bases; nucleotides outside the gene matches: 10. Germline values: CDR1 SGHVS, CDR2 FNYEAQ. CDR3 length: 17 amino acids. The CDR3 DNA follows: TGTGCCAGCAGCTCTCGCGGGGGGGCTCATATCACAGATACGCAGTATTTT. Amino acids: CASSSRGGAHITDTQYF.

This clonotype was seen a few times. V is TRBV6-6 and J is TRBJ2-1; the match to TRBD2 covers 9 bases. CDR3 length: 14 residues. Germline V CDR1 and CDR2: MNHNY, SVGAGI (reference sequence). Unmatched junction bases numbered 4, after V lost 2 bases and J lost 8 bases. CDR3 residues: CASSYGTSIDEQFF. CDR3 DNA: TGTGCCAGCAGTTACGGGACTAGCATCGATGAGCAGTTCTTC.

This clonotype was recorded a few times. The V gene is TRBV20-1, the J gene TRBJ1-2; weak D call: TRBD1 (6 bases). CDR3 size: 13 residues. V was shortened by 5 bases and J by 4 bases, with 14 bases between the two germline ends. The germline V gene encodes CDR1 DFQATT and CDR2 SNEGSKA (reference sequence). In DNA, the CDR3 is TGCAGTGCTGTGGACAGTTCGGGCTATGGCTACACCTTC. Residues: CSAVDSSGYGYTF.

This rearrangement joins TRBV5-1 to TRBJ2-7; TRBD1 matches 7 bases. Germline lookup yields CDR1 SGHRS and CDR2 YFSETQ. V shed 0 bases and J 1 base; nucleotides not matched to a gene: 4. The CDR3 covers 15 residues. The CDR3 DNA reads TGCGCCAGCAGCTTGGGGGGACAGTCTTCCTACGAGCAGTACTTC. It specifies CASSLGGQSSYEQYF.

V and J are TRBV4-1 and TRBJ1-4, with TRBD1 identical over 9 bases. The CDR3 spans 18 residues. The germline V gene encodes CDR1 MGHRA and CDR2 YSYEKL. V lost 1 base, J lost 0 bases, and 6 bases stayed unmatched. The CDR3 reads CASSQAGQGIPTNEKLFF. CDR3 coding DNA: TGCGCCAGCAGCCAAGCTGGACAGGGGATTCCAACTAATGAAAAACTGTTTTTT.

This clonotype has at least ten counts. The chain combines TRBV4-1 with TRBJ2-7, with TRBD1 as a possible D gene (6 bases). The CDR3 sequence is 15 residues long. Germline values: CDR1 MGHRA, CDR2 YSYEKL. V was pared by 1 base and J by 2 bases, with 12 bases between. CDR3 in amino acids: CASSQGAGDPYEQYF. Here the CDR3 DNA reads TGCGCCAGCAGCCAAGGCGCAGGGGACCCCTACGAGCAGTACTTC.

The chain recombines TRBV12-3 or TRBV12-4 with TRBJ2-7, with a tentative D call TRBD1 (6 bases). The CDR3 sequence is 15 residues long. Trimming removed 5 bases at V and 0 bases at J, with 14 bases between. CDR3 protein: CASSAGQFYSYEQYF. The CDR3 DNA follows: TGTGCCAGCAGTGCCGGACAGTTCTACTCCTACGAGCAGTACTTC.

The rearrangement uses TRBV7-2 and TRBJ1-6, with 8 nucleotides matching TRBD1. With V trimmed by 5 bases and J by 2 bases, 5 bases remained unmatched. Germline CDR1 and CDR2: SGHTA and FQGNSA. This CDR3 region has 16 residues. CDR3 residues: CASSPGGAAYNSPLHF. Here the CDR3 DNA reads TGTGCCAGCAGCCCAGGGGGCGCCGCCTATAATTCACCCCTCCACTTT.

The chain has TRBV5-1 and TRBJ2-1, with D tentatively TRBD2 (6 bases). V shed 0 bases and J shed 4 bases, with 20 bases lying between them. The CDR3 is 18 amino acids. Per the germline V gene, CDR1 is SGHRS and CDR2 is YFSETQ. CDR3 protein: CASSLGPTGDFGYNEQFF. DNA of the CDR3: TGCGCCAGCAGCTTGGGACCGACCGGGGACTTTGGGTACAATGAGCAGTTCTTC.

This clonotype was recorded at least ten times. The chain recombines TRBV6-1 with TRBJ2-7; TRBD2 matches 8 bases. Germline assignment: CDR1 MNHNS and CDR2 SASEGT. The ends lost 6 bases at V and 2 bases at J; junction bases unmatched: 15. The CDR3 covers 17 residues. For the CDR3, the DNA is TGTGCCAGCAGCCGCGGTGCAGACGGGGGGGACGCCTACGAGCAGTACTTC. This sequence encodes CASSRGADGGDAYEQYF.

The genes are TRBV27 and TRBJ2-1; D perhaps matches TRBD1 (5 bases). The V gene's germline CDR1 is MNHEY and CDR2 SMNVEV (reference sequence). Deletions cut 0 bases from V and 8 bases from J, with 14 bases between. The CDR3 contains 15 residues. The CDR3 sequence is CASSLSPRVGYEQFF. CDR3 nucleotides: TGTGCCAGCAGTTTATCCCCCAGGGTAGGGTATGAGCAGTTCTTC.

Notes on this clonotype: One junction end disagrees with the germline gene, perhaps due to a read error. The gene calls are TRBV11-2 and TRBJ2-5; D is unresolved. The CDR3 is 11 residues long. Germline lookup yields CDR1 SGHAT and CDR2 FQNNGV. The CDR3 DNA reads as TGTGCCGGCAGTTTTAGGGAGACCCAGTACTTC. Protein product: CAGSFRETQYF. The full variable domain, with the rest looked up from reference TRBV11-2 and TRBJ2-5, is EAGVAQSPRYKIIEKRQSVAFWCNPISGHATLYWYQQILGQGPKLLIQFQNNGVVDDSQLPKDRFSAERLKGVDSTLKIQPAKLEDSAVYLCAGSFRETQYFGPGTRLLVL.

This clonotype came up a few times. V is TRBV12-3 or TRBV12-4 and J is TRBJ1-6; possible D gene TRBD1, 6 bases. V lost 3 bases, J lost 6 bases, and 9 bases lay in between. The CDR3 loop spans 14 amino acids. The CDR3 bases are TGTGCCAGCAGTTTGGACAGACCTAATTCACCCCTCCACTTT. Amino acids: CASSLDRPNSPLHF.